Listed here are 14 T cell receptor beta chains from one sample, sequenced in a study of shared clonotypes between healthy human individuals. Data came from immunoSEQ multiplex PCR; TCRdb stores just in-frame clones and leaves some out. The table shows about 610,000 clones, with more than 95% occurring only once. Sequencing was performed on naive CD4+ T cells sorted from blood. The sample's subset: CD45RA+ positively selected. The source of these receptors is a woman aged 25 to 45 in good health.

The chain carries TRBV28 and TRBJ1-6; 7 positions match TRBD1. There are 13 residues in the CDR3. Trimming at V came to 5 bases and at J to 10 bases, leaving 5 bases not matched to a gene. Germline values: CDR1 MDHEN, CDR2 SYDVKM. DNA of the CDR3: TGTGCCAGCAGTCTAGACAGGGACTCACCCCTCCACTTT. Translating gives CASSLDRDSPLHF.

V and J are TRBV7-9 and TRBJ1-4; D gene uncertain. This CDR3 has 17 residues. V was cut by 1 base and J by 0 bases, with 12 bases left in between. Germline-derived CDR1 and CDR2 are SEHNR and FQNEAQ (reference sequence). The CDR3 DNA reads as TGTGCCAGCAGCTTAGGGCAGACACTTGCAACTAATGAAAAACTGTTTTTT. This codes for CASSLGQTLATNEKLFF.

V and J are TRBV7-2 and TRBJ1-5; 7 positions agree with TRBD1. V dropped 2 bases and J dropped 4; count of bases not matched to a gene: 8. CDR1 is SGHTA and CDR2 is FQGNSA in the germline V gene. This CDR3 region has 16 residues. The CDR3 loop reads CASSLYPTGNNQPQHF. The CDR3 bases are TGTGCCAGCAGCTTATACCCGACAGGGAATAATCAGCCCCAGCATTTT.

CDR3 loop: CASSLSLAAYNEQFF. CDR3 bases: TGTGCCAGCAGCTTATCCCTAGCAGCCTACAATGAGCAGTTCTTC. This chain uses TRBV7-3 with TRBJ2-1; perhaps TRBD2 as D (5 bases). The CDR3 is 15 amino acids. Deletions cut 2 bases from V and 2 bases from J, with 10 bases between. Germline loops: CDR1 SGHTA, CDR2 FQGTGA.

This chain connects TRBV25-1 to TRBJ1-1; D call uncertain. Trimming pared 7 bases from V and 2 bases from J, leaving 5 bases between. Germline CDR1 and CDR2: MGHDK and SYGVNS. The CDR3 is made up of 11 amino acids. In DNA, the CDR3 is TGTGCCAGCATGGGAAACACTGAAGCTTTCTTT. This gives the protein CASMGNTEAFF.

The V gene is TRBV6-4, the J gene TRBJ1-2, with D possibly TRBD1 on 5 matching bases. Germline CDR1 is MRHNA and CDR2 is SNTAGT. V was pared by 0 bases and J by 8 bases, with 13 bases between. The CDR3 has 14 residues. CDR3 protein: CASSDSVRGGGYTF. As DNA, the CDR3 is TGTGCCAGCAGTGACTCGGTTAGGGGTGGCGGCTACACCTTC.

This rearrangement joins TRBV2 to TRBJ1-2, with 10 nucleotides matching TRBD1. This CDR3 is built from 14 residues. V trimming: 6 bases; J trimming: 3 bases; junction bases outside the gene matches: 4. CDR1 and CDR2 (germline): SNHLY, FYNNEI. CDR3 region: CASSPGQGYYGYTF. Here the CDR3 DNA reads TGTGCCAGCAGCCCGGGACAGGGGTACTATGGCTACACCTTC.

The chain combines TRBV28 with TRBJ1-5; D may be TRBD1 (5 bases). The germline V gene encodes CDR1 MDHEN and CDR2 SYDVKM. Deletions cut 2 bases from V and 6 bases from J, with 17 bases between. The CDR3 sequence is 16 residues long. The CDR3 bases are TGTGCCAGCAGTTTACTGACCCTCCAAAGGGGTCAGCCCCAGCATTTT. As protein: CASSLLTLQRGQPQHF.

The chain has TRBV7-2 and TRBJ2-1, with 11 positions matching TRBD2. Germline CDR1 reads SGHTA; CDR2 reads FQGNSA. Trimming removed 1 base from V and 3 bases from J; junction bases left unmatched: 8. The CDR3 runs 18 residues. For the CDR3, the DNA is TGTGCCAGCAGCTTAGTAGTGACTAGCGGGGCTGTCTACAATGAGCAGTTCTTC. Its translation is CASSLVVTSGAVYNEQFF.

The gene calls are TRBV4-2 and TRBJ2-5, with D tentatively TRBD2 (6 bases). The germline V gene encodes CDR1 LGHNA and CDR2 YNFKEQ. This CDR3 has 14 residues. The V gene lost 0 bases and the J gene lost 4 bases, with 9 bases spanning the gap. CDR3 protein: CASSQDVGGETQYF. CDR3 nucleotides: TGTGCCAGCAGCCAAGATGTCGGGGGAGAGACCCAGTACTTC.

V and J are TRBV5-1 and TRBJ1-1; 10 bases are shared with TRBD1. CDR3 length: 16 residues. Per germline, CDR1 SGHRS and CDR2 YFSETQ. With 3 bases clipped from V and 4 bases from J, the junction kept 9 bases outside the gene matches. CDR3 amino acids: CASSYGTGEWRTEAFF. In DNA, the CDR3 is TGCGCCAGCAGCTATGGGACAGGGGAGTGGCGCACTGAAGCTTTCTTT.

The rearrangement joins TRBV29-1 to TRBJ1-1; D gene unclear. Trimming stripped 6 bases from V and 2 bases from J, with 13 bases between. Germline CDR1 reads SQVTM; CDR2 reads ANQGSEA. The CDR3 is made up of 13 amino acids. The CDR3 protein is CSVLRPLNTEAFF. Written as DNA, the CDR3 is TGCAGCGTCCTTCGGCCCCTTAACACTGAAGCTTTCTTT. The variable domain in full, completed from reference TRBV29-1 and TRBJ1-1, reads SAVISQKPSRDICQRGTSLTIQCQVDSQVTMMFWYRQQPGQSLTLIATANQGSEATYESGFVIDKFPISRPNLTFSTLTVSNMSPEDSSIYLCSVLRPLNTEAFFGQGTRLTVV.

This clone was recorded once. The chain employs TRBV7-9 and TRBJ1-1, with a tentative D call TRBD1 (6 bases). Germline V CDR1 and CDR2: SEHNR, FQNEAQ (reference sequence). V lost 1 base and J 6 bases, leaving 18 bases between the germline ends. The CDR3 has 16 amino acids. CDR3 sequence (DNA): TGTGCCAGCAGCTTAGTGTATGGCAGGGGAGCGGCTGAAGCTTTCTTT. Its protein is CASSLVYGRGAAEAFF.

The genes are TRBV28 and TRBJ2-4, with D hard to call. There are 11 residues in the CDR3. Germline values: CDR1 MDHEN, CDR2 SYDVKM. V gave up 6 bases and J gave up 5 bases, with 5 bases separating them. CDR3 nucleotides: TGTGCCAGCAGGGACGAAAACATTCAGTACTTC. Translation: CASRDENIQYF.